Sequencing of this T cell receptor beta chain was carried out in a study of blood T cell repertoires in COVID-19. Study context: Whether acute or convalescent, the COVID-19 samples came from the United States, Italy and Spain. The cDNA or gDNA used as material had been derived from T cells, B-cell-depleted T cells, or PBMCs.

In the original workflow: Reference gene primer amplification in the assay estimated nucleated cell counts. The table came from immunoSEQ multiplex PCR; TCRdb's copy has only in-frame clones and leaves some out. V and J calls and clone size are those listed in that table; D and trimming were worked out from the DNA. The table has 120,000 to 150,000 clones, more than 65% seen once; the top ten hold around 4%. The CDR3 contains 14 residues. Germline V gives CDR1 LNHDA, CDR2 SQIVND (reference sequence). V shed 2 bases and J shed 1 base, with 9 bases lying between them. V gene TRBV19 combines with J gene TRBJ2-7, with a weak D call TRBD2 (5 bases). The origin of this receptor is a man aged 55 to 70 with acute or convalescent COVID-19. Sequenced sample: peripheral blood. CDR3: CASSIPGGSYEQYF. CDR3 coding DNA: TGTGCCAGTAGTATACCCGGCGGGTCCTACGAGCAGTACTTC.